This T cell receptor (beta chain) originates from a study of blood T cells in healthy people across ages. Regarding the study as a whole: Relative to aged donors, long-lived donors carried more naive CD4+ cells and displayed higher diversity.

The donors, all healthy, were Caucasians living in Russia, aged roughly 6 to 90. On this clonotype: Its antigen is unidentified.

For the second PCR, which ran for roughly 6 to 12 cycles, a sample-barcoded 5' primer and a J-beta primer mix were used. Each CDR3 protein gets one entry after TCRdb re-called the 5' RACE reads with MiXCR. The table records about 1,000,000 distinct CDR3 sequences, around 43% of them present only once. The material sequenced was blood. The source is a woman in her fifties or sixties in good health.

The CDR3 DNA reads as TGCGCCAGCAGACCCGGCGGGGTCTCGGATACGCAGTATTTT. It specifies CASRPGGVSDTQYF. The chain has TRBV5-1 and TRBJ2-3; D may be TRBD2 (6 bases). Germline V gene data show CDR1 as SGHRS and CDR2 as YFSETQ. With 5 bases removed from V and 6 bases from J, the gap between germline ends came to 16 bases. The CDR3 is 14 residues long. Drawing the rest from reference TRBV5-1 and TRBJ2-3, the complete variable domain is KAGVTQTPRYLIKTRGQQVTLSCSPISGHRSVSWYQQTPGQGLQFLFEYFSETQRNKGNFPGRFSGRQFSNSRSEMNVSTLELGDSALYLCASRPGGVSDTQYFGPGTRLTVL.